This TCR beta chain was captured in a study of molecular identifiers for immune sequencing clone quantification (dated by TCRdb to the late 2010s). Study-level background: For a replicate experiment, RNA from roughly 21,000 or 96,000 naive CD8 T cells was divided into five aliquots, of which four were sequenced. This methods study used CD8 T cells to benchmark TCR RNA copy counting and molecular-identifier clustering-based TCR repertoire sequencing (MIDCIRS).

Libraries of naive CD8 T cells were built from approximately 20,000 to 980,000 sorted cells, with 10%, 30% or 50% of the purified RNA used. Naive CD8 T cells were FACS-sorted as CD8+CD4-CCR7+CD45RA+ on a BD FACSAria II into RLT Plus buffer. To test detection sensitivity, Jurkat RNA equal to ten TCR copies was added to samples of about 19,000-1,100,000 naive CD8 T cells. CD8 T cells were enriched with RosetteSep CD8+ T Cell Enrichment Cocktail and Ficoll-Paque, followed by ACK red cell lysis. This clonotype has more than one count but fewer than ten. What antigen it recognizes has not been identified. No clone much larger than this one lies a single base away; base qualities are absent. Its CDR3 holds 17 amino acids, cysteine through phenylalanine. CDR3 DNA is the only sequence kept; it has 51 bases, read in frame from the first base. Trimming at the junction amounts to 4 bases on V and 10 bases on J, and the germline ends lie 23 bases apart.

General conclusions and limits of the study: About 2.9 recovered TCR RNA copies per cell were obtained by modeling, versus roughly 10 by digital PCR, implying a capture efficiency of about 30%. Highly expanded clone sizes could be underestimated because identical TCR molecules may share a barcode. Even against a background of about a million naive CD8 T cells, spiked-in Jurkat TCR RNA amounting to a single cell's worth was reported to be detectable. In CMV-specific effector cells, clones with more than 20 RNA copies accounted for over 97% of molecules, whereas in naive cells such clones accounted for under 1%. When barcode sub-clustering was not used, chimeric consensus sequences inflated TCR diversity, with chimeras reaching as high as 47%. The naive libraries included spiked-in Jurkat TCR RNA (roughly nine copies' worth), and this Jurkat TCR RNA is not part of the donor repertoire.

The method was PCR. Reads for this sample came from a NextSeq 500. Bulk TCR libraries were prepared as previously described, using TCR primers listed in Table S5. Purification of total RNA was performed with the Qiagen AllPrep DNA/RNA kit. Before analysis, reads from multiple sequencing runs of one library were combined. As for how the authors treated the data: Only reads with exact TCR constant sequence were kept, trimmed to 150 nt, and grouped by their 12-nt molecular barcodes. Reads inside each barcode group were sub-clustered using a 15% Levenshtein threshold, and a quality-weighted consensus sequence was constructed for each RNA molecule. Non-functional sequences were excluded, and lower-count sequences lying one edit away from another sequence were also excluded. On the basis of fitting two negative binomial distributions, barcode sub-clusters with fewer than 20% of the maximum read count were discarded. TCRdb's own reprocessing of the public reads used fastp at Q25 and MiXCR and kept productive beta chains. Rows with one shared CDR3 protein collapse into an entry with the most common genes and DNA. TCRdb's processing, not the authors', yielded these V and J calls. For this sample the table gives hundreds of thousands of distinct CDR3 sequences, of which around 25% were detected only once. The ten largest clones add up to approximately 0.75% of the sample.

The specimen was naive CD8+ T cells from blood, with Jurkat cell RNA spiked in. This specimen's cell subset or site label, per the study, means: FACS-sorted CD8+CD4-CCR7+CD45RA+ naive T cells. This clonotype was obtained from a human donor in good health. Some libraries in this study had Jurkat cell RNA spiked in. The V and J segments used are TRBV12-3 or TRBV12-4 and TRBJ1-6; no D gene call is confident. CDR3 loop: CASSSREVGVARSPLHF. The DNA reads TGTGCCAGCAGTTCCAGAGAAGTTGGGGTCGCCCGATCACCCCTCCACTTT.